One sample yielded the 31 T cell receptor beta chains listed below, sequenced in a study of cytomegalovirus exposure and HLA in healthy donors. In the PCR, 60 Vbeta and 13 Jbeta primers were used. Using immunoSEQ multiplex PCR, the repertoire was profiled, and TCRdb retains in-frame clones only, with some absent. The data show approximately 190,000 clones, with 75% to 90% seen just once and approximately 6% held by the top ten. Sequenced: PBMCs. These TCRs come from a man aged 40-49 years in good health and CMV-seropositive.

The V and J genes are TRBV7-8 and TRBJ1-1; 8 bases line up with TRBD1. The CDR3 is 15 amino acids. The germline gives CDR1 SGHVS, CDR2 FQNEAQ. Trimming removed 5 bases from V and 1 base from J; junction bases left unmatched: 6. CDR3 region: CASSTRTGKNTEAFF. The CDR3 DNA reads TGTGCCAGCAGCACCCGGACAGGGAAGAACACTGAAGCTTTCTTT.

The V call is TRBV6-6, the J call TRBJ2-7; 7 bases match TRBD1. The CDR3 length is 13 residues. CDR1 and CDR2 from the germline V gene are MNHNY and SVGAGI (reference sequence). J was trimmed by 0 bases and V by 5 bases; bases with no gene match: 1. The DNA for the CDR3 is TGTGCCAGCAGTCCAGGGGGCTCCTACGAGCAGTACTTC. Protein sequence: CASSPGGSYEQYF.

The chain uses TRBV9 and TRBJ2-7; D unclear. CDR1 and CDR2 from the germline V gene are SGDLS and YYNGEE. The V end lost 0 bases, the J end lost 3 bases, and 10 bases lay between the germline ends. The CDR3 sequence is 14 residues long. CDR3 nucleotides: TGTGCCAGCAGCGTAGCTGAACACAACTACGAGCAGTACTTC. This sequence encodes CASSVAEHNYEQYF.

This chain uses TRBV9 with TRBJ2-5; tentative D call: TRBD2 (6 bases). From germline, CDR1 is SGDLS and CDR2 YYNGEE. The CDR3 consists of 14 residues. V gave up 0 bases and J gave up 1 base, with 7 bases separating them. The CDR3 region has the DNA TGTGCCAGCAGCGTAGGCGGGATCCAAGAGACCCAGTACTTC. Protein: CASSVGGIQETQYF.

The CDR3 sequence: CASSTFRKATNEKLFF. In nucleotides, the CDR3 is TGTGCCAGCAGCACATTCCGGAAAGCGACTAATGAAAAACTGTTTTTT. The chain has TRBV28 and TRBJ1-4; D gene unclear. From germline, CDR1 is MDHEN and CDR2 SYDVKM. Trimming removed 6 bases from V and 2 bases from J, with 16 bases in between. The CDR3 covers 16 residues. Complete variable domain (other parts from reference TRBV28 and TRBJ1-4): DVKVTQSSRYLVKRTGEKVFLECVQDMDHENMFWYRQDPGLGLRLIYFSYDVKMKEKGDIPEGYSVSREKKERFSLILESASTNQTSMYLCASSTFRKATNEKLFFGSGTQLSVL.

The CDR3 DNA follows: TGTGCCAGCACCCCCACCTGGGGAGGCTACGAGCAGTACTTC. It yields the protein CASTPTWGGYEQYF. The chain carries TRBV7-2 and TRBJ2-7, with D maybe TRBD2 (6 bases). This CDR3 spans 14 amino acids. Trimming removed 7 bases from V and 3 bases from J, with 16 bases in between. In germline, CDR1 is SGHTA, CDR2 FQGNSA.

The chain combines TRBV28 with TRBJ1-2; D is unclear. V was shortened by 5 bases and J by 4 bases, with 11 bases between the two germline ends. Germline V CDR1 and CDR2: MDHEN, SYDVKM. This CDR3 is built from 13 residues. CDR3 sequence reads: CASSPGVGYGYTF. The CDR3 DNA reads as TGTGCCAGCAGTCCCGGGGTAGGCTATGGCTACACCTTC.

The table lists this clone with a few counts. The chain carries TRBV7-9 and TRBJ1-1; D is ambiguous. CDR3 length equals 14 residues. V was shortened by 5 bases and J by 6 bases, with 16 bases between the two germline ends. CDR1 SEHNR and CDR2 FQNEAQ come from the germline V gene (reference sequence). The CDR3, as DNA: TGTGCCAGCAGCGACCGGGGAGGGATCCCTGAAGCTTTCTTT. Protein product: CASSDRGGIPEAFF.

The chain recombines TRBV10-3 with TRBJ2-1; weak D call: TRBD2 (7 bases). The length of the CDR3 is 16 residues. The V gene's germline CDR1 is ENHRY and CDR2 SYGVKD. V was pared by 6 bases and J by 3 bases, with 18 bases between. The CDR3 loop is CAISSPPGGLYNEQFF. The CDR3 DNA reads TGTGCCATCAGCTCCCCTCCGGGGGGCCTCTACAATGAGCAGTTCTTC.

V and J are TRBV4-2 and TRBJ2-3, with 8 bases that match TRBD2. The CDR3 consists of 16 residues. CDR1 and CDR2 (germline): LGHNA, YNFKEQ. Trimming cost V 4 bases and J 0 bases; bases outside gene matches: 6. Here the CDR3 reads CASSLPGLASTDTQYF. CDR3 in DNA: TGTGCCAGCAGCCTACCCGGACTAGCAAGCACAGATACGCAGTATTTT.

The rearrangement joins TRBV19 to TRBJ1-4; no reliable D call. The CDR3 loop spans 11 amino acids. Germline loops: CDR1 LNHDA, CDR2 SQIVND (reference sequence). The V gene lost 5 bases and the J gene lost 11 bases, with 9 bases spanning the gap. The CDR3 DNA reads TGTGCCAGTAGTGGGGAGCGGAAACTGTTTTTT. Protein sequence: CASSGERKLFF. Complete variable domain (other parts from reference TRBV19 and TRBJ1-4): DGGITQSPKYLFRKEGQNVTLSCEQNLNHDAMYWYRQDPGQGLRLIYYSQIVNDFQKGDIAEGYSVSREKKESFPLTVTSAQKNPTAFYLCASSGERKLFFGSGTQLSVL.

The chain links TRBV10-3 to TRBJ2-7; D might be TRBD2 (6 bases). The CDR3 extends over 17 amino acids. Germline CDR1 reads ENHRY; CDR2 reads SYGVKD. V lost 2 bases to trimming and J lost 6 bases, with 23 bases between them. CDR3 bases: TGTGCCATCAGTGAGAGGGCTGGAGGGGCTGACCCCGGCGAGCAGTACTTC. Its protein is CAISERAGGADPGEQYF.

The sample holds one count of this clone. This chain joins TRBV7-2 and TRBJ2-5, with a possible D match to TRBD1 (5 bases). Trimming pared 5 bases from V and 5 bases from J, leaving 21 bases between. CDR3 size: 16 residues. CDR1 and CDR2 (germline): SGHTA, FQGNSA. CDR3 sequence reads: CASSSYRFSMVETQYF. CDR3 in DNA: TGTGCCAGCAGCAGTTACAGGTTTTCCATGGTGGAGACCCAGTACTTC.

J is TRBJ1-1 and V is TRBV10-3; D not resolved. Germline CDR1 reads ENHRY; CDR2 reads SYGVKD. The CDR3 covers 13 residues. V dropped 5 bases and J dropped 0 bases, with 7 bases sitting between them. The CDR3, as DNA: TGTGCCATCAGTCGAGCGGTGAACACTGAAGCTTTCTTT. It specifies CAISRAVNTEAFF.

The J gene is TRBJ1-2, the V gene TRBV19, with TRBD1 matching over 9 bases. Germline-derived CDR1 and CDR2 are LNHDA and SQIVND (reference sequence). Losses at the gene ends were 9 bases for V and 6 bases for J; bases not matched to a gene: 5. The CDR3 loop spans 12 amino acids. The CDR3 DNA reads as TGTGCCAGCGCGGACAGGGGCGATGGCTACACCTTC. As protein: CASADRGDGYTF. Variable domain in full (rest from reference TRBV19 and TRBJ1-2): DGGITQSPKYLFRKEGQNVTLSCEQNLNHDAMYWYRQDPGQGLRLIYYSQIVNDFQKGDIAEGYSVSREKKESFPLTVTSAQKNPTAFYLCASADRGDGYTFGSGTRLTVV.

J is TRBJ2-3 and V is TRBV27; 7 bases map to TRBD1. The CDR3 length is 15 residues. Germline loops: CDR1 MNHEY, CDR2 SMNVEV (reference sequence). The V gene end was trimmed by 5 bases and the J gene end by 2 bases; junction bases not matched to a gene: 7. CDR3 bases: TGTGCCAGCAGTCCCAGACAGGGAGCCACAGATACGCAGTATTTT. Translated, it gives CASSPRQGATDTQYF.

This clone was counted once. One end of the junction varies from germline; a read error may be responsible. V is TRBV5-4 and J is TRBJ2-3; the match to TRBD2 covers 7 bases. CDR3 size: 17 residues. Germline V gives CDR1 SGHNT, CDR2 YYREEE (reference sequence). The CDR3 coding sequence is TGTGCCAGCAGGTTGGCGGTGACTAGCCCTACCACAGATACGCAGTATTTT. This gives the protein CASRLAVTSPTTDTQYF. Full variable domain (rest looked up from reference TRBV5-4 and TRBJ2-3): ETGVTQSPTHLIKTRGQQVTLRCSSQSGHNTVSWYQQALGQGPQFIFQYYREEENGRGNFPPRFSGLQFPNYSSELNVNALELDDSALYLCASRLAVTSPTTDTQYFGPGTRLTVL.

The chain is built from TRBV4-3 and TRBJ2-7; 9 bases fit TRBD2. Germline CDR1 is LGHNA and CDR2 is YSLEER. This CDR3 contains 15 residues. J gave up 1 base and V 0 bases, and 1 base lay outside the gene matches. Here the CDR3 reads CASSQERGGSYEQYF. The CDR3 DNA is TGCGCCAGCAGCCAAGAGCGGGGGGGATCCTACGAGCAGTACTTC.

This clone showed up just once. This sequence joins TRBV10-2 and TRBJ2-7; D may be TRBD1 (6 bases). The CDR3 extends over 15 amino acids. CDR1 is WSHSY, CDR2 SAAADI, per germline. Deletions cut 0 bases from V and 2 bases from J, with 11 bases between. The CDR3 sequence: CASSESRGYPYEQYF. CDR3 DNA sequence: TGCGCCAGCAGTGAGTCCAGGGGCTACCCCTACGAGCAGTACTTC.

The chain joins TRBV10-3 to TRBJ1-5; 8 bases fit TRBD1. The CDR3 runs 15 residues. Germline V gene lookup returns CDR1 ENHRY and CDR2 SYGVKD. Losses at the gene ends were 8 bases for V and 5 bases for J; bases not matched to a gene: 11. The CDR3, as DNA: TGTGCCATCTCCATGACAGGGGATATCGATCAGCCCCAGCATTTT. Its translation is CAISMTGDIDQPQHF.

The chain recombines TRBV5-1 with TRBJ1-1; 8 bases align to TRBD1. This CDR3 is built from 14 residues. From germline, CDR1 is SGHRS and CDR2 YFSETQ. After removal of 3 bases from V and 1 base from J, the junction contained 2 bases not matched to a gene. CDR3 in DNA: TGCGCCAGCAGCTATCAGGGGGCGAACACTGAAGCTTTCTTT. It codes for CASSYQGANTEAFF. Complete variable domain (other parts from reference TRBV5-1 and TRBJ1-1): KAGVTQTPRYLIKTRGQQVTLSCSPISGHRSVSWYQQTPGQGLQFLFEYFSETQRNKGNFPGRFSGRQFSNSRSEMNVSTLELGDSALYLCASSYQGANTEAFFGQGTRLTVV.

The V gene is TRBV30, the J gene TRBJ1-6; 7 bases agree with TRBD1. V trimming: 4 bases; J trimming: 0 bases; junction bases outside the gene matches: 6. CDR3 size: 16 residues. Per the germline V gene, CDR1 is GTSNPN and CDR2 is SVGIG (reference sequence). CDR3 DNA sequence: TGTGCCTGGACCCTGACAGGGAACTCCTATAATTCACCCCTCCACTTT. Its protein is CAWTLTGNSYNSPLHF.

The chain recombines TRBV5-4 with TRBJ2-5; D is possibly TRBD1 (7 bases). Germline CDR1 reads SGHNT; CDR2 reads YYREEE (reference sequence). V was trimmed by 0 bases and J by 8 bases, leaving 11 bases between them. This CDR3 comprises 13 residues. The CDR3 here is CASSLAQGGTQYF. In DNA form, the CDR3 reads TGTGCCAGCAGCTTGGCCCAGGGGGGAACCCAGTACTTC.

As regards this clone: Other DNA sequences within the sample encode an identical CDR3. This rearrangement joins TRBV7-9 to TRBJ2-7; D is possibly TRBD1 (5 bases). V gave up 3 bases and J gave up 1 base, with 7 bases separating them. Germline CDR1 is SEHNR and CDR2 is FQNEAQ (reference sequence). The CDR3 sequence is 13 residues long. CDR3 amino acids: CASSLAGSYEQYF. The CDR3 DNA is TGTGCCAGCAGCTTGGCAGGGTCCTACGAGCAGTACTTC.

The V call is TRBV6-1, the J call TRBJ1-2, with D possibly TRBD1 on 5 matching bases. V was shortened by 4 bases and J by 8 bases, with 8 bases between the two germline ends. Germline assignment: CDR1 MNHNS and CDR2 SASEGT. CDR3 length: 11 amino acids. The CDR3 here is CASSAGVGYTF. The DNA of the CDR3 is TGTGCCAGCAGTGCGGGGGTCGGCTACACCTTC.

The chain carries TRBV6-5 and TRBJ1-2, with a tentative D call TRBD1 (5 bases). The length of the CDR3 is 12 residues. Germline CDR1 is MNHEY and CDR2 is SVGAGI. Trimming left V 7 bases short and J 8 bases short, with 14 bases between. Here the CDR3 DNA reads TGTGCCAGCACTAAGGGGCAGCGAGGCTACACCTTC. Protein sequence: CASTKGQRGYTF.

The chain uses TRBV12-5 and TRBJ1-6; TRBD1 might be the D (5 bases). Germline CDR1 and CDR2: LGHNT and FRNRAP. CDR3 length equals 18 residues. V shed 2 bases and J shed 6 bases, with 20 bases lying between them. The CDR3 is CASGLLPGGPGGNSPLHF. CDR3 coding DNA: TGTGCTAGTGGTTTGCTCCCTGGAGGGCCGGGGGGTAATTCACCCCTCCACTTT.

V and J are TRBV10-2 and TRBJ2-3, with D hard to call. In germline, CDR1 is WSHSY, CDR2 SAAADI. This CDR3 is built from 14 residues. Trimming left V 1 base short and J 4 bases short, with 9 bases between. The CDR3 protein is CASSEYRVADTQYF. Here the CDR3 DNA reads TGCGCCAGCAGTGAGTACCGGGTCGCAGATACGCAGTATTTT.

CDR3 nucleotides: TGTGCCAGTAGTATACAGGGGGCAGGGGCTTTCTTT. It codes for CASSIQGAGAFF. The J gene is TRBJ1-1, the V gene TRBV19; 8 nucleotides match TRBD1. This CDR3 contains 12 residues. Per the germline V gene, CDR1 is LNHDA and CDR2 is SQIVND (reference sequence). J gave up 11 bases and V 2 bases, and 4 bases lay outside the gene matches.

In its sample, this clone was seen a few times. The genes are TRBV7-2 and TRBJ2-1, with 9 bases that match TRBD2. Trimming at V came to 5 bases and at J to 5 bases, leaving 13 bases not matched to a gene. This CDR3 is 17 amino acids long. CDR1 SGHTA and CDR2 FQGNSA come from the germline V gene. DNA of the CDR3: TGTGCCAGCAGCCAATCCTCGGGGCGGGGGGGAGACAATGAGCAGTTCTTC. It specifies CASSQSSGRGGDNEQFF. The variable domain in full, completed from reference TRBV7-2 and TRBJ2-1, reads GAGVSQSPSNKVTEKGKDVELRCDPISGHTALYWYRQSLGQGLEFLIYFQGNSAPDKSGLPSDRFSAERTGGSVSTLTIQRTQQEDSAVYLCASSQSSGRGGDNEQFFGPGTRLTVL.

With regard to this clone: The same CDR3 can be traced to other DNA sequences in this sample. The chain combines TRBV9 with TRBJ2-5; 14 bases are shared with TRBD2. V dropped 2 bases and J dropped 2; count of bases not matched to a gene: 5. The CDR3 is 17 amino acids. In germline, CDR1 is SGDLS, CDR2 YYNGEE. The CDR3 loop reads CASSVGTSGGSQETQYF. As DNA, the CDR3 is TGTGCCAGCAGCGTTGGGACTAGCGGGGGTTCTCAAGAGACCCAGTACTTC.